This record concerns one T cell receptor beta chain sequence. Sequencing used immunoSEQ multiplex PCR; TCRdb keeps in-frame clones, though not all of them. The data contain 120,000 to 150,000 clones, about 87% of them seen just once; the ten biggest clones take up about 11%. The data belong to a study of blood T cell repertoires in COVID-19. As for the study in general: PBMCs, B-cell-depleted T cells, or T cells provided the cDNA or gDNA that made up the material.

V dropped 5 bases and J dropped 0; count of bases not matched to a gene: 6. This CDR3 comprises 16 residues. The germline V gene has CDR1 GTSNPN and CDR2 SVGIG (reference sequence). The rearrangement uses TRBV30 and TRBJ2-6; TRBD2 agrees at 8 bases. The sequenced sample consisted of peripheral blood. The TCR originated in a man in his 60s with active or convalescent COVID-19. The CDR3 region is CAWLAGFLSGANVLTF. CDR3 DNA: TGTGCCTGGTTAGCGGGATTCCTCTCTGGGGCCAACGTCCTGACTTTC.